This is a list of T cell receptor beta chains from one sample in a study of vaccination and CD4 T cells after COVID-19. TCRdb ran MiXCR on the PCR reads and lists one entry per CDR3 protein. This table has about 21,000 distinct CDR3 sequences, about 38% appearing once. Their antigens are not known. Sequenced here: CD4+ T cells from blood, cultured in vitro, sampled before SARS-CoV-2 vaccination. These receptors were obtained from a human donor who received a COVID-19 vaccine. CDR3s include the opening cysteine and the closing phenylalanine or tryptophan. A D gene is named only where the DNA matches it firmly. Size tells how often a clone was seen (once, few, many) or the class of an expanded clone, and some rows leave it out.

len,d_gene,j_gene,v_gene,abundance,CDR3nt,CDR3aa
13,TRBD1,TRBJ2-2,TRBV30,.,TGTGCCTGGAGGACAGGGGGCACCGGGGAGCTGTTTTTT,CAWRTGGTGELFF
13,.,TRBJ1-1,TRBV2,few,TGTGCCAGCAGGGAGGGGAAGAACACTGAAGCTTTCTTT,CASREGKNTEAFF
13,.,TRBJ1-1,TRBV10-3,.,TGTGCCATCAGTATAACAGGGAACACTGAAGCTTTCTTT,CAISITGNTEAFF
17,.,TRBJ2-7,TRBV21-1,.,TGTGCCAGCAGCAAAAGGGCCCGGGGGGCCATCTCCTACGAGCAGTACTTC,CASSKRARGAISYEQYF
15,.,TRBJ1-1,TRBV2,.,TGTGCCAGCAGCTATGGGGGCCCAATGAACACTGAAGCTTTCTTT,CASSYGGPMNTEAFF
15,.,TRBJ2-6,TRBV19,once,TGTGCCAGCCGGGACATCGGCTCTGGGGCCAACGTCCTGACTTTC,CASRDIGSGANVLTF
14,.,TRBJ1-5,TRBV19,.,TGTGCCAGTATCTCCTACCATAGCAATCAGCCCCAGCATTTT,CASISYHSNQPQHF
15,TRBD2,TRBJ2-7,TRBV11-2,.,TGTGCCAGCAGCTCAGTAGCGGGGGTCTCCTACGAGCAGTACTTC,CASSSVAGVSYEQYF
15,.,TRBJ1-3,TRBV7-2,.,TGTGCCAGCAGCTTCCACAGCAGCTCTGGAAACACCATATATTTT,CASSFHSSSGNTIYF
14,.,TRBJ2-5,TRBV7-9,.,TGTGCCAGCAGCTTAGGCGACCGCACAGAGACCCAGTACTTC,CASSLGDRTETQYF
12,.,TRBJ1-2,TRBV12-3/TRBV12-4,.,TGTGCCAGCAGTTTGAGGAACTATGGCTACACCTTC,CASSLRNYGYTF
15,.,TRBJ1-6,TRBV30,.,TGTGCCTGGAGTGGGGACCTTACGGGTAATTCACCCCTCCACTTT,CAWSGDLTGNSPLHF
17,.,TRBJ2-7,TRBV6-5,.,TGTGCCAGCAGTTACTCGTTTAGGATCCTCAGCTCCTACGAGCAGTACTTC,CASSYSFRILSSYEQYF
13,TRBD1,TRBJ1-1,TRBV4-2,.,TGTGCCAGCAGCCTGCCGACAGGGCCTGAAGCTTTCTTT,CASSLPTGPEAFF
15,.,TRBJ2-5,TRBV5-4,.,TGTGCCAGCAGCTTGGCGGGACTTACCGAAGAGACCCAGTACTTC,CASSLAGLTEETQYF
16,TRBD2,TRBJ2-5,TRBV2,few,TGTGCCAGCAGTCTAGCGGGGGGGCCTGCCCAAGAGACCCAGTACTTC,CASSLAGGPAQETQYF
15,.,TRBJ2-3,TRBV25-1,few,TGTGCCAGCGGGAGGGGGGGGGTGGGCACAGATACGCAGTATTTT,CASGRGGVGTDTQYF
14,.,TRBJ1-2,TRBV30,few,TGTGCCTGGAGCACGGACAGAATGGTCTATGGCTACACCTTC,CAWSTDRMVYGYTF
15,.,TRBJ1-6,TRBV7-2,.,TGTGCCAGCAGCTTAGTGTATGACACTAATTCACCCCTCCACTTT,CASSLVYDTNSPLHF
15,.,TRBJ1-6,TRBV7-6,.,TGTGCCAGCAGCTTAGCCGGACGGGGTAATTCACCCCTCCACTTT,CASSLAGRGNSPLHF
16,TRBD2,TRBJ2-3,TRBV12-3/TRBV12-4,.,TGTGCCAGCAGTTTATCTAGCGGGGGGGCCGTAGATACGCAGTATTTT,CASSLSSGGAVDTQYF
16,.,TRBJ1-2,TRBV30,few,TGTGCCTGGAGTGCCCAGTCGGCAGGCAGGGGCTATGGCTACACCTTC,CAWSAQSAGRGYGYTF
14,TRBD1,TRBJ2-7,TRBV20-1,.,TGCAGTGCTAGCCCCCGGGACAGGGTATACGAGCAGTACTTC,CSASPRDRVYEQYF
11,.,TRBJ2-7,TRBV6-1,.,TGTGCCAGCAGCGGCCTTTACGAGCAGTACTTC,CASSGLYEQYF
16,.,TRBJ1-3,TRBV15,.,TGTGCCACCAGCAGGCTCTGGGCGGGGTTGGGAAACACCATATATTTT,CATSRLWAGLGNTIYF
16,.,TRBJ1-1,TRBV23-1,.,TGCGCCAGCAGTCAATCGTGGTCAGGGGTCGGTACTGAAGCTTTCTTT,CASSQSWSGVGTEAFF
13,.,TRBJ1-5,TRBV19,.,TGTGCCAGTCGAAAATCGGAGGTCCAGCCCCAGCATTTT,CASRKSEVQPQHF
13,.,TRBJ2-3,TRBV30,few,TGTGCCTGGAGTGAAGCCCGCACAGATACGCAGTATTTT,CAWSEARTDTQYF
14,.,TRBJ1-1,TRBV20-1,few,TGCAGTGCTATCAGAGAAAGGCGGAACACTGAAGCTTTCTTT,CSAIRERRNTEAFF
21,.,TRBJ1-5,TRBV20-1,.,TGCAGTGCTAGAGATCTATTAGTAGGGTACGGGGGAATCGATAGCAATCAGCCCCAGCATTTT,CSARDLLVGYGGIDSNQPQHF
14,TRBD2,TRBJ2-5,TRBV20-1,.,TGCAGTGCTAAGACTAGCGGGGGGGCCGAGACCCAGTACTTC,CSAKTSGGAETQYF
13,.,TRBJ1-2,TRBV27,.,TGTGCCAGCAGTTCCCAGGGAAGGTCTGGCTACACCTTC,CASSSQGRSGYTF
14,TRBD2,TRBJ2-7,TRBV6-1,.,TGTGCCAGCAGCCTAGCGGGGGTAGTCTACGAGCAGTACTTC,CASSLAGVVYEQYF
12,.,TRBJ1-2,TRBV29-1,.,TGCAGCGTTGATGACAGAAACTATGGCTACACCTTC,CSVDDRNYGYTF
15,.,TRBJ2-2,TRBV7-9,.,TGTGCCAGCAGCTCCTACCATAAAGACCGCGGGGAGCTGTTTTTT,CASSSYHKDRGELFF
12,.,TRBJ1-6,TRBV2,few,TGTGCCAGCAGTGAAGATGTGGCACCCCTCCACTTT,CASSEDVAPLHF
15,TRBD1,TRBJ1-1,TRBV29-1,.,TGCAGCGTTAGGACAGGGCAAGGGGCGGACACTGAAGCTTTCTTT,CSVRTGQGADTEAFF
16,.,TRBJ1-6,TRBV7-8,few,TGTGCCAGCAGCCGGGAGGGAAGCTCCTATAATTCACCCCTCCACTTT,CASSREGSSYNSPLHF
13,.,TRBJ1-1,TRBV10-1,.,TGCGCCAGCAGTGAGTCCCGCGACACTGAAGCTTTCTTT,CASSESRDTEAFF
15,TRBD2,TRBJ2-5,TRBV12-3/TRBV12-4,.,TGTGCCAGCAGCAGAAGCGGGGCTGTCCAAGAGACCCAGTACTTC,CASSRSGAVQETQYF
15,TRBD2,TRBJ2-7,TRBV6-1,.,TGTGCCAGCAGATTGACTAGCGGGGGCTCTTACGAGCAGTACTTC,CASRLTSGGSYEQYF
15,TRBD2,TRBJ2-3,TRBV20-1,.,TGCAGTGCTAGGGAATCTAGCGGGGGATCAGATACGCAGTATTTT,CSARESSGGSDTQYF
14,TRBD1,TRBJ1-3,TRBV7-3,.,TGTGCCAGCAGCTCGACAGGGCCTGGAAACACCATATATTTT,CASSSTGPGNTIYF
19,TRBD1,TRBJ1-5,TRBV7-8,.,TGTGCCAGCAGTCTATCCCGGGACAGGGGGCTGGGAAGCAATCAGCCCCAGCATTTT,CASSLSRDRGLGSNQPQHF